One T cell receptor beta chain is described in this entry. The data are from a study of blood T cell repertoires in COVID-19. The wider study: Some COVID-19 samples were acute and others convalescent; all came from the United States, Italy and Spain.

Sequenced by immunoSEQ multiplex PCR; TCRdb stores in-frame clones only, minus some. The repertoire holds roughly 89,000 clones, approximately 80% seen once, with about a sixth in the top ten. Germline CDR1 reads SGHNT; CDR2 reads YYREEE (reference sequence). CDR3 size: 14 residues. Trimming shortened V by 4 bases and J by 5 bases, and 16 bases separated the two germline ends. The sequence came from a woman aged 80 or over with acute or convalescent COVID-19. Input material: peripheral blood. This rearrangement joins TRBV5-4 to TRBJ2-7; D perhaps matches TRBD2 (7 bases). CDR3 sequence reads: CASSPGPGGHEQYF. In DNA form, the CDR3 reads TGTGCCAGCAGCCCCGGTCCGGGGGGCCACGAGCAGTACTTC.